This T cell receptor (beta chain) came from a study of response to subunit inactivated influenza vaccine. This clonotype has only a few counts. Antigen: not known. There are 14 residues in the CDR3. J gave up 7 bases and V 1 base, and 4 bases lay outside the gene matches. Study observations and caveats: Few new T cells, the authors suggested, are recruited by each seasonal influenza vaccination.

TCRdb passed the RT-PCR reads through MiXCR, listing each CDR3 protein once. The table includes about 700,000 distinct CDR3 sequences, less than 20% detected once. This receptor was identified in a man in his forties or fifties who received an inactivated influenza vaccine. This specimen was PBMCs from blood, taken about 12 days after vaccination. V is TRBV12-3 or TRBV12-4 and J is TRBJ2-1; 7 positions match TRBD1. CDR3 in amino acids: CASSLGAGGNEQFF. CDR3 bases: TGTGCCAGCAGTTTAGGGGCAGGGGGTAATGAGCAGTTCTTC.